Following are 29 T cell receptor beta chains from one sample sequenced in a study of blood T cell repertoires in COVID-19. Sequencing was performed with immunoSEQ multiplex PCR; in TCRdb, only in-frame clones are kept and a portion is missing. Here the sample spans fewer than 350,000 clones, roughly 80% being singletons. Specimen: peripheral blood. The receptors originated from a woman between 50 and 59 years old with active or convalescent COVID-19.

V and J are TRBV29-1 and TRBJ1-2; no firm D call. Per the germline V gene, CDR1 is SQVTM and CDR2 is ANQGSEA. This CDR3 comprises 11 residues. Trimming shortened V by 2 bases and J by 13 bases, and 14 bases separated the two germline ends. The CDR3 here is CSVEQGWACTF. In DNA, the CDR3 is TGCAGCGTTGAACAAGGTTGGGCCTGCACCTTC.

V is TRBV4-1 and J is TRBJ1-3; 8 nucleotides match TRBD1. The J segment lost 1 base and the V segment lost 2 bases, leaving 7 bases of the junction unmatched. CDR1 and CDR2 from the germline V gene are MGHRA and YSYEKL. This CDR3 has 17 amino acids. The CDR3 DNA sequence: TGCGCCAGCAGCCAATCGGACAGGGTTACGTCTGGAAACACCATATATTTT. Protein product: CASSQSDRVTSGNTIYF.

The chain employs TRBV15 and TRBJ2-3, with 7 bases aligning to TRBD2. Trimming took 8 bases from V and 5 from J; bases not matched to a gene: 10. Germline values: CDR1 LNHNV, CDR2 YYDKDF (reference sequence). The CDR3 totals 14 residues. This CDR3 is CATSSGIRGDTQYF. The CDR3 region has the DNA TGTGCCACCTCCAGCGGGATTCGGGGAGATACGCAGTATTTT.

The chain uses TRBV5-1 and TRBJ1-1, with 11 bases that match TRBD1. CDR1 SGHRS and CDR2 YFSETQ come from the germline V gene. The CDR3 extends over 14 amino acids. J gave up 4 bases and V 4 bases, and 3 bases lay outside the gene matches. The CDR3 region is CASSAGTGGTEAFF. In DNA form, the CDR3 reads TGCGCCAGCAGCGCAGGGACAGGGGGCACTGAAGCTTTCTTT.

In DNA form, the CDR3 reads TGTGCCAGCAGTGAATCGGGGGGTGCCGCCTACGAGCAGTACTTC. Translating it yields CASSESGGAAYEQYF. The V and J genes are TRBV2 and TRBJ2-7; TRBD2 matches 7 bases. The CDR3 consists of 15 residues. Germline values: CDR1 SNHLY, CDR2 FYNNEI. With 2 bases clipped from V and 2 bases from J, the junction kept 6 bases outside the gene matches. Complete variable domain (other parts from reference TRBV2 and TRBJ2-7): EPEVTQTPSHQVTQMGQEVILRCVPISNHLYFYWYRQILGQKVEFLVSFYNNEISEKSEIFDDQFSVERPDGSNFTLKIRSTKLEDSAMYFCASSESGGAAYEQYFGPGTRLTVT.

V is TRBV3-1 (or the pseudogene TRBV3-2) and J is TRBJ2-1; 7 bases match TRBD2. This CDR3 spans 15 amino acids. CDR1 LGHDT and CDR2 YNNKEL come from the germline V gene (reference sequence). V dropped 0 bases and J dropped 5; count of bases not matched to a gene: 4. CDR3 protein: CASSQDLGLDNEQFF. CDR3 nucleotides: TGTGCCAGCAGCCAAGATTTAGGACTAGACAATGAGCAGTTCTTC.

V gene TRBV7-9 combines with J gene TRBJ1-1, with TRBD1 matching over 10 bases. The V segment lost 5 bases and the J segment 1 base; nucleotides outside the gene matches: 4. The CDR3 has 15 amino acids. Germline CDR1 reads SEHNR; CDR2 reads FQNEAQ (reference sequence). The CDR3 region is CASSLGQGGNTEAFF. CDR3 nucleotides: TGTGCCAGCAGCCTTGGACAGGGGGGGAACACTGAAGCTTTCTTT.

The chain joins TRBV29-1 to TRBJ1-1, with 9 bases matching TRBD1. Trimming cost V 7 bases and J 1 base; bases outside gene matches: 19. The CDR3 totals 18 residues. From germline, CDR1 is SQVTM and CDR2 ANQGSEA. In DNA form, the CDR3 reads TGCAGCGCCTCACAGGGGGCATCGTTAACCGACCGGAACACTGAAGCTTTCTTT. The encoded protein is CSASQGASLTDRNTEAFF. Full variable domain (outside the CDR3, taken from reference TRBV29-1 and TRBJ1-1): SAVISQKPSRDICQRGTSLTIQCQVDSQVTMMFWYRQQPGQSLTLIATANQGSEATYESGFVIDKFPISRPNLTFSTLTVSNMSPEDSSIYLCSASQGASLTDRNTEAFFGQGTRLTVV.

This clone has just one count. This chain joins TRBV28 and TRBJ1-5; 12 bases are shared with TRBD1. CDR3 length equals 18 residues. The V segment lost 5 bases and the J segment 0 bases; nucleotides outside the gene matches: 8. Germline values: CDR1 MDHEN, CDR2 SYDVKM. CDR3 region: CASSPGTGGLYSNQPQHF. CDR3 coding DNA: TGTGCCAGCAGTCCGGGGACAGGGGGCCTTTATAGCAATCAGCCCCAGCATTTT.

The V call is TRBV27, the J call TRBJ1-1; 12 nucleotides match TRBD1. The CDR3 consists of 13 residues. The V gene's germline CDR1 is MNHEY and CDR2 SMNVEV (reference sequence). V shed 8 bases and J 5 bases; nucleotides not matched to a gene: 3. The CDR3 nucleotides are TGTGCCAGCCGGGACAGGGGGCGGACTGAAGCTTTCTTT. Protein sequence: CASRDRGRTEAFF.

V is TRBV4-1 and J is TRBJ1-2, with D maybe TRBD1 (6 bases). The V gene's germline CDR1 is MGHRA and CDR2 YSYEKL. The V gene lost 3 bases and the J gene lost 6 bases, with 17 bases spanning the gap. The CDR3 loop spans 15 amino acids. The CDR3 region is CASSHPLIDRHGYTF. As DNA, the CDR3 is TGCGCCAGCAGCCATCCCCTGATCGACAGGCATGGCTACACCTTC.

In its sample, this clone was seen once. The chain uses TRBV6-5 and TRBJ2-1; 8 bases agree with TRBD2. This CDR3 has 14 amino acids. With 6 bases clipped from V and 2 bases from J, the junction kept 3 bases outside the gene matches. CDR1 and CDR2 (germline): MNHEY, SVGAGI. CDR3 DNA: TGTGCCAGCAGACTACTAGCGGCCTACAATGAGCAGTTCTTC. Translating gives CASRLLAAYNEQFF.

This clone appeared a single time. The chain is built from TRBV5-4 and TRBJ2-6; weak D call: TRBD1 (6 bases). V lost 4 bases and J 3 bases, leaving 8 bases between the germline ends. CDR3 size: 14 residues. Looked up from germline, CDR1 is SGHNT and CDR2 is YYREEE (reference sequence). CDR3 residues: CASSPTGGANVLTF. CDR3 coding DNA: TGTGCCAGCAGCCCGACAGGTGGGGCCAACGTCCTGACTTTC.

The CDR3 nucleotides read TGTGCCAGCAGCCCCCAGGGCGGGAGGGCCGCTGAGCAGTTCTTC. Its protein is CASSPQGGRAAEQFF. The gene calls are TRBV11-1 and TRBJ2-1; 9 bases are shared with TRBD2. Losses at the gene ends were 5 bases for V and 9 bases for J; bases not matched to a gene: 11. CDR1 is SGHAT and CDR2 is FQDESV in the germline V gene (reference sequence). This CDR3 contains 15 residues.

The chain is built from TRBV6-5 and TRBJ2-7, with 7 nucleotides matching TRBD2. The CDR3 totals 15 residues. V lost 2 bases to trimming and J lost 0 bases; unmatched junction nucleotides: 4. CDR1 is MNHEY and CDR2 is SVGAGI in the germline V gene. CDR3 protein: CASSYDPSGSYEQYF. As DNA, the CDR3 is TGTGCCAGCAGTTACGATCCTAGCGGCTCCTACGAGCAGTACTTC.

The J gene is TRBJ1-5, the V gene TRBV28; D not certain. The V gene lost 6 bases and the J gene lost 0 bases, with 9 bases spanning the gap. This CDR3 comprises 14 residues. Germline V CDR1 and CDR2: MDHEN, SYDVKM. DNA of the CDR3: TGTGCCAGCAGCGACCTAGATAGCAATCAGCCCCAGCATTTT. It encodes CASSDLDSNQPQHF.

The chain has TRBV6-5 and TRBJ1-2, with 8 bases that match TRBD1. The CDR3 has 13 amino acids. Per the germline V gene, CDR1 is MNHEY and CDR2 is SVGAGI. V shed 6 bases and J 4 bases; nucleotides not matched to a gene: 4. CDR3 in amino acids: CASRETGVYGYTF. CDR3 DNA sequence: TGTGCCAGCAGGGAGACAGGGGTCTATGGCTACACCTTC.

The V call is TRBV2, the J call TRBJ1-1, with TRBD1 identical over 9 bases. Germline V gene sequence: CDR1 SNHLY, CDR2 FYNNEI. The CDR3 length is 14 residues. V gave up 5 bases and J gave up 1 base; unmatched junction bases: 2. The CDR3, as DNA: TGTGCCAGCAGTATACAGGGGGCGAACACTGAAGCTTTCTTT. The encoded protein is CASSIQGANTEAFF. The full variable domain, completed using reference TRBV2 and TRBJ1-1, is EPEVTQTPSHQVTQMGQEVILRCVPISNHLYFYWYRQILGQKVEFLVSFYNNEISEKSEIFDDQFSVERPDGSNFTLKIRSTKLEDSAMYFCASSIQGANTEAFFGQGTRLTVV.

This clone was recorded only once. This chain links TRBV7-9 with TRBJ1-1; 10 bases line up with TRBD1. Germline trimming cut 5 bases from V and 4 bases from J; bases unmatched to any gene: 4. CDR3 length equals 14 residues. The V gene's germline CDR1 is SEHNR and CDR2 FQNEAQ (reference sequence). The CDR3 DNA sequence: TGTGCCAGCAGCGACAGGGGGCTGGGCACTGAAGCTTTCTTT. This translates into CASSDRGLGTEAFF.

This CDR3 reads CASSLLTGYQPQHF. The DNA of the CDR3 is TGTGCCAGCAGTTTATTAACAGGGTATCAGCCCCAGCATTTT. The chain joins TRBV28 to TRBJ1-5; perhaps TRBD1 as D (6 bases). Between the trimmed V and J ends, which lost 1 base and 5 bases, there was a span of 9 bases. The CDR3 length is 14 residues. Germline assignment: CDR1 MDHEN and CDR2 SYDVKM.

The rearrangement uses TRBV2 and TRBJ1-6, with 8 nucleotides matching TRBD1. This CDR3 contains 14 residues. Germline-derived CDR1 and CDR2 are SNHLY and FYNNEI. The V segment lost 4 bases and the J segment 11 bases; nucleotides outside the gene matches: 7. The CDR3 DNA follows: TGTGCCAGCAGTGGGCTCCGGACAGGGCCACCCCTCCACTTT. Translating it yields CASSGLRTGPPLHF.

This chain connects TRBV14 to TRBJ2-1, with D possibly being TRBD2 (6 bases). The V gene lost 5 bases and the J gene lost 6 bases, with 20 bases spanning the gap. The germline V gene encodes CDR1 SGHDN and CDR2 FVKESK. The CDR3 sequence is 16 residues long. This CDR3 is CASSETLAYGGNEQFF. The CDR3 DNA is TGTGCCAGCAGCGAGACACTAGCTTACGGTGGCAATGAGCAGTTCTTC.

The J gene is TRBJ1-1, the V gene TRBV11-1, with a possible D match to TRBD1 (5 bases). This CDR3 comprises 14 residues. Germline-derived CDR1 and CDR2 are SGHAT and FQDESV (reference sequence). Between the trimmed V and J ends, which lost 1 base and 5 bases, there was a span of 11 bases. The chain's CDR3 is CASSLGREGTEAFF. The CDR3 DNA sequence: TGTGCCAGCAGCTTAGGGAGGGAGGGGACTGAAGCTTTCTTT.

J is TRBJ2-7 and V is TRBV6-5, with D possibly matching TRBD2 (6 bases). This CDR3 contains 16 residues. V lost 0 bases, J lost 0 bases, and 12 bases lay in between. Germline values: CDR1 MNHEY, CDR2 SVGAGI. CDR3 sequence (DNA): TGTGCCAGCAGTTACTCTCTGCGGGACCTCTCCTACGAGCAGTACTTC. Translation gives CASSYSLRDLSYEQYF.

The chain links TRBV11-3 to TRBJ1-1; maybe TRBD1 (6 bases). The germline V gene encodes CDR1 SGHNT and CDR2 YENEEA. Trimming cost V 3 bases and J 5 bases, with 10 bases left between them. The CDR3 has 13 residues. CDR3 loop: CASSFRGGTEAFF. Here the CDR3 DNA reads TGTGCCAGCAGCTTCAGGGGCGGGACTGAAGCTTTCTTT. The variable domain in full, completed from reference TRBV11-3 and TRBJ1-1, reads EAGVVQSPRYKIIEKKQPVAFWCNPISGHNTLYWYLQNLGQGPELLIRYENEEAVDDSQLPKDRFSAERLKGVDSTLKIQPAELGDSAVYLCASSFRGGTEAFFGQGTRLTVV.

The gene calls are TRBV5-1 and TRBJ2-7; no clear D. The germline V gene has CDR1 SGHRS and CDR2 YFSETQ. Trimming left V 4 bases short and J 2 bases short, with 13 bases between. The CDR3 is 14 amino acids. CDR3 sequence reads: CASSISPVTYEQYF. Written as DNA, the CDR3 is TGCGCCAGCAGCATCAGTCCCGTGACCTACGAGCAGTACTTC.

The chain recombines TRBV5-4 with TRBJ2-1; 9 positions match TRBD2. Germline trimming cut 0 bases from V and 2 bases from J; bases unmatched to any gene: 3. The CDR3 has 16 amino acids. From germline, CDR1 is SGHNT and CDR2 YYREEE (reference sequence). For the CDR3, the DNA is TGTGCCAGCAGCTTGGGGGGACTAGCCACCTACAATGAGCAGTTCTTC. This codes for CASSLGGLATYNEQFF. The full variable domain, rest sourced from reference TRBV5-4 and TRBJ2-1, is ETGVTQSPTHLIKTRGQQVTLRCSSQSGHNTVSWYQQALGQGPQFIFQYYREEENGRGNFPPRFSGLQFPNYSSELNVNALELDDSALYLCASSLGGLATYNEQFFGPGTRLTVL.

The chain combines TRBV27 with TRBJ2-3; 8 bases are a match to TRBD1. The CDR3 length is 17 residues. Germline values: CDR1 MNHEY, CDR2 SMNVEV (reference sequence). With V trimmed by 1 base and J by 2 bases, 8 bases remained unmatched. For the CDR3, the DNA is TGTGCCAGCAGTTTATTGGGTCGGGACAGGTCCACAGATACGCAGTATTTT. As protein: CASSLLGRDRSTDTQYF.

The genes are TRBV5-4 and TRBJ2-7; no clear D. Trimming removed 6 bases from V and 0 bases from J, with 10 bases in between. The CDR3 sequence is 13 residues long. Per germline, CDR1 SGHNT and CDR2 YYREEE (reference sequence). The CDR3 sequence is CASTLSGSYEQYF. The CDR3 DNA reads as TGTGCCAGCACCCTGTCCGGCTCCTACGAGCAGTACTTC.